This T cell receptor beta chain was recorded in a study of blood T cell repertoires in COVID-19. Across the study: Sources were T cells, B-cell-depleted T cells, or PBMCs; the material itself was cDNA or gDNA.

The method was immunoSEQ multiplex PCR; TCRdb's version includes in-frame clones alone and lacks a portion of them. The table includes approximately 140,000 clones, 84% detected once. V lost 1 base and J lost 5; bases outside the gene matches: 7. The CDR3 is 15 amino acids. Germline CDR1 and CDR2: SEHNR and FQNEAQ (reference sequence). A few counts support this clone. The clonotype originates from a man in his sixties with acute or convalescent COVID-19. The sample consisted of peripheral blood. The J gene is TRBJ2-7, the V gene TRBV7-9, with TRBD1 matching 8 bases. This CDR3 is CASSLGGQGKNEQYF. The CDR3 nucleotides are TGTGCCAGCAGCTTAGGTGGACAGGGTAAAAACGAGCAGTACTTC.